Listed below are T cell receptor beta chains from one sample, sequenced in a study of control samples from healthy donors and cancer patients. Using immunoSEQ multiplex PCR, the repertoire was profiled, and TCRdb retains in-frame clones only, with some absent. The sample holds 75,000 to 80,000 clones, roughly 90% seen once. Source material: PBMCs. The origin of the receptors is a woman in her 50s with colorectal cancer. Each CDR3 is given with its conserved first and last residue. Fields, in order: D gene, V gene, J gene, clone size, CDR3 protein, CDR3 DNA. The D gene is left open where the match is weak. The size field is filled for only some rows; it gives once, few, many or a size class.

>.|TRBV18|TRBJ2-5|.
CASSTRTGGDKETQYF
TGTGCCAGCTCAACTCGGACAGGAGGGGACAAAGAGACCCAGTACTTC
>TRBD1|TRBV5-1|TRBJ1-2|.
CASSLGGTARTYGYTF
TGCGCCAGCAGCTTGGGAGGGACAGCCCGCACCTATGGCTACACCTTC
>TRBD2|TRBV3-1/TRBV3-2|TRBJ2-3|.
CASSFSGDGADTQYF
TGTGCCAGCAGCTTTAGCGGGGACGGAGCAGATACGCAGTATTTT
>TRBD1|TRBV5-4|TRBJ2-3|.
CASSSRTGSPDTQYF
TGTGCCAGCAGCTCCCGGACAGGCTCCCCAGATACGCAGTATTTT
>TRBD2|TRBV7-2|TRBJ2-1|.
CASSSRTSGGANEQFF
TGTGCCAGCAGCTCCCGGACTAGCGGGGGGGCGAATGAGCAGTTCTTC
>.|TRBV19|TRBJ1-5|.
CATNRGNQPQHF
TGTGCCACCAATAGGGGAAATCAGCCCCAGCATTTT
>.|TRBV4-3|TRBJ1-2|.
CASSQDWGASYGYTF
TGCGCCAGCAGCCAAGATTGGGGGGCCAGCTATGGCTACACCTTC
>.|TRBV29-1|TRBJ1-2|.
CSVEKGTYGYTF
TGCAGCGTTGAAAAGGGAACCTATGGCTACACCTTC
>.|TRBV5-6|TRBJ1-2|.
CASHGTASYGYTF
TGTGCCAGCCATGGGACCGCCTCGTATGGCTACACCTTC
>.|TRBV10-3|TRBJ2-3|.
CAISESSPYTQIRMGTDTQYF
TGTGCCATCAGTGAGTCGTCTCCCTACACACAGATCCGCATGGGCACAGATACGCAGTATTTT
>.|TRBV20-1|TRBJ1-2|once
CSASNPSYYGYTF
TGCAGTGCTAGTAATCCCTCCTACTATGGCTACACCTTC
>.|TRBV28|TRBJ1-5|.
CASSPWGRNQPQHF
TGTGCCAGCAGTCCATGGGGGCGCAATCAGCCCCAGCATTTT
>TRBD1|TRBV29-1|TRBJ1-5|.
CSVEESPRDREGNQPQHF
TGCAGCGTTGAAGAATCCCCCCGGGACAGGGAAGGGAATCAGCCCCAGCATTTT
>TRBD1|TRBV19|TRBJ1-1|.
CASSTPGQLYTEAFF
TGTGCCAGTAGTACTCCGGGACAGCTGTACACTGAAGCTTTCTTT
>TRBD1|TRBV7-9|TRBJ2-1|.
CASSAGQAYNEQFF
TGTGCCAGCAGCGCAGGACAGGCCTACAATGAGCAGTTCTTC
>.|TRBV3-1/TRBV3-2|TRBJ1-6|.
CASSQINSPLHF
TGTGCCAGCAGCCAGATAAATTCACCCCTCCACTTT
>.|TRBV2|TRBJ1-6|.
CASSVSFSYNSPLHF
TGTGCCAGCAGTGTTTCCTTCTCCTATAATTCACCCCTCCACTTT
>.|TRBV21-1|TRBJ2-1|.
CASSKLGGNEQFF
TGTGCCAGCAGCAAATTGGGAGGGAATGAGCAGTTCTTC
>.|TRBV12-5|TRBJ1-1|.
CASGLEAGRAFF
TGTGCTAGTGGTTTGGAGGCGGGTAGAGCTTTCTTT
>TRBD1|TRBV15|TRBJ1-5|.
CATRGDREVEPQHF
TGTGCCACCAGAGGCGACAGGGAAGTCGAGCCCCAGCATTTT
>.|TRBV30|TRBJ2-3|.
CAWRLQGPDTQYF
TGTGCCTGGAGATTACAGGGACCAGATACGCAGTATTTT
>TRBD2|TRBV5-1|TRBJ2-3|.
CASSPGTSGGAHTQYF
TGCGCCAGCAGCCCCGGGACTAGCGGGGGGGCCCATACGCAGTATTTT
>.|TRBV4-3|TRBJ2-1|.
CASSHSARTGYNEQFF
TGCGCCAGCAGCCACTCCGCGCGGACTGGGTACAATGAGCAGTTCTTC
>TRBD1|TRBV4-1|TRBJ1-1|.
CASSLPPGQGATEAFF
TGCGCCAGCAGCCTTCCCCCGGGACAGGGTGCCACTGAAGCTTTCTTT
>TRBD2|TRBV9|TRBJ2-1|.
CASSSPTSGGANEQFF
TGTGCCAGCAGCTCCCCGACTAGCGGGGGGGCCAATGAGCAGTTCTTC
>.|TRBV18|TRBJ1-1|.
CASSPTPQPPGTEAFF
TGTGCCAGCTCACCAACGCCCCAACCTCCAGGGACTGAAGCTTTCTTT
>.|TRBV27|TRBJ1-6|.
CASSLSGGVDNSPLHF
TGTGCCAGCAGTTTATCAGGTGGGGTAGATAATTCACCCCTCCACTTT
>.|TRBV3-1/TRBV3-2|TRBJ2-5|once
CASSQGTLGTQYF
TGTGCCAGCAGCCAAGGGACTTTGGGGACCCAGTACTTC
>.|TRBV24-1|TRBJ1-2|.
CATRGKGPYGYTF
TGTGCCACCAGGGGGAAGGGACCATATGGCTACACCTTC
>TRBD1|TRBV12-3/TRBV12-4|TRBJ1-6|.
CASTRTGFAPLHF
TGTGCCAGCACCCGGACAGGGTTTGCACCCCTCCACTTT
>.|TRBV4-1|TRBJ2-6|.
CASSQEGTGANVLTF
TGCGCCAGCAGCCAAGAAGGGACTGGGGCCAACGTCCTGACTTTC